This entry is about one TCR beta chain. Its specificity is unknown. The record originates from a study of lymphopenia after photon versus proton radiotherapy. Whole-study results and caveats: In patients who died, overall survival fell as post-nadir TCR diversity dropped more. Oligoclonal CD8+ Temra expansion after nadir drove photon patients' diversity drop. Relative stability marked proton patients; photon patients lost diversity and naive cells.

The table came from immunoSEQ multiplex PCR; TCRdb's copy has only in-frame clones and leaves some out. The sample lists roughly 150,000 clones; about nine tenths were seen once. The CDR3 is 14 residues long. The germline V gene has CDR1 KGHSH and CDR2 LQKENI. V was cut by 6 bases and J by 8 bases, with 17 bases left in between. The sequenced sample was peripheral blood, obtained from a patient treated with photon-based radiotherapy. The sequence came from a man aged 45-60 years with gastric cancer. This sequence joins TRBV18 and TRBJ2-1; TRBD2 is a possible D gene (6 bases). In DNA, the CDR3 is TGTGCCAGCTCCCGGGACTCGCCGGAGGATGAGCAGTTCTTC. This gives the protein CASSRDSPEDEQFF.